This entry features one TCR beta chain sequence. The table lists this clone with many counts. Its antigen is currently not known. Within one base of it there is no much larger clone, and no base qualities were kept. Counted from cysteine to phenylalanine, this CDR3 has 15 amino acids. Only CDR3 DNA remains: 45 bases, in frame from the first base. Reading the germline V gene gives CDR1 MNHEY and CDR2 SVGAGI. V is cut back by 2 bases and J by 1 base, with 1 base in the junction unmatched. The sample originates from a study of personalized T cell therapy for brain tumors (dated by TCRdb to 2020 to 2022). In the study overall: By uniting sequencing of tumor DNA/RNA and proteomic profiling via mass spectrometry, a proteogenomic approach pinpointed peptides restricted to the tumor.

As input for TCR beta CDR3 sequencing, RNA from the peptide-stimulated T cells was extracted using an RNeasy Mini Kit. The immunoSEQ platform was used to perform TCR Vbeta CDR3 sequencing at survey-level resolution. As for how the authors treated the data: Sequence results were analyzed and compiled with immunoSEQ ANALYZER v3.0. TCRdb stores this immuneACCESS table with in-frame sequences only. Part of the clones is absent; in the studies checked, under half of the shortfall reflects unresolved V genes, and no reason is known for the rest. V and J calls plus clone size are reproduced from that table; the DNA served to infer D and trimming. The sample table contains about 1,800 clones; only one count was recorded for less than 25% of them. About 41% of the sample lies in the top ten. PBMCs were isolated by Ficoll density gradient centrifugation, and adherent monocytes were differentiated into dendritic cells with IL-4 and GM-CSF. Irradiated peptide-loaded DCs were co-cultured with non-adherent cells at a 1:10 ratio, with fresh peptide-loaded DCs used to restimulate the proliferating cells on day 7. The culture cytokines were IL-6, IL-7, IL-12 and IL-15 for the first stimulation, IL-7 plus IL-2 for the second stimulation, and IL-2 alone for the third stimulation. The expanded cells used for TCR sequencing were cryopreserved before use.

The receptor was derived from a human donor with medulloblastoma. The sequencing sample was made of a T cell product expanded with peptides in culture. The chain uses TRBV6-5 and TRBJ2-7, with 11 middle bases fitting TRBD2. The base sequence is TGTGCCAGCAGTTACCGACTAGCGGGATCCTACGAGCAGTACTTC. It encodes CASSYRLAGSYEQYF.